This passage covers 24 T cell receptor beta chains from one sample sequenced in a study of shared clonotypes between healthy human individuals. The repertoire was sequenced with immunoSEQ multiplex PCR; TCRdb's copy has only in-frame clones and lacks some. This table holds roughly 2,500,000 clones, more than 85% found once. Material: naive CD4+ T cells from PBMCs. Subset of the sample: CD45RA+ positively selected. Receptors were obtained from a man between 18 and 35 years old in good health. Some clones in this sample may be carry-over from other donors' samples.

The CDR3 is CASGASGSPGGEQYF. The CDR3 nucleotides are TGCGCCAGCGGGGCTAGCGGGAGCCCCGGAGGCGAGCAGTACTTC. This chain links TRBV5-1 with TRBJ2-7; 10 bases are shared with TRBD2. CDR3 size: 15 residues. With 7 bases clipped from V and 6 bases from J, the junction kept 13 bases outside the gene matches. Germline V gives CDR1 SGHRS, CDR2 YFSETQ.

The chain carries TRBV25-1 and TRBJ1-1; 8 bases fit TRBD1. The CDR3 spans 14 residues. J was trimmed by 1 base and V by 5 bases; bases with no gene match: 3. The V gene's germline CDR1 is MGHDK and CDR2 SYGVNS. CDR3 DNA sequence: TGTGCCAGCAGTCGACAGGGGTCGAACACTGAAGCTTTCTTT. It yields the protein CASSRQGSNTEAFF.

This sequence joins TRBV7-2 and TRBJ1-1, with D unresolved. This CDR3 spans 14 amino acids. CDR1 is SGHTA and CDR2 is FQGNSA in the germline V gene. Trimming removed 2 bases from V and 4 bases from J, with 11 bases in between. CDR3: CASSLLPLGTEAFF. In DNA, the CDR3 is TGTGCCAGCAGCTTACTCCCTTTGGGCACTGAAGCTTTCTTT.

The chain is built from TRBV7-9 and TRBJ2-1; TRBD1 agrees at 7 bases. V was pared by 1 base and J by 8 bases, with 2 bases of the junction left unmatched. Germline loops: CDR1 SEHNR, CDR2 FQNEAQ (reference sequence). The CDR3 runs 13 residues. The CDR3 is CASSLGTGDEQFF. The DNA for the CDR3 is TGTGCCAGCAGCTTAGGTACAGGGGATGAGCAGTTCTTC. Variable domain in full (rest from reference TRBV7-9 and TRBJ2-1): DTGVSQNPRHKITKRGQNVTFRCDPISEHNRLYWYRQTLGQGPEFLTYFQNEAQLEKSRLLSDRFSAERPKGSFSTLEIQRTEQGDSAMYLCASSLGTGDEQFFGPGTRLTVL.

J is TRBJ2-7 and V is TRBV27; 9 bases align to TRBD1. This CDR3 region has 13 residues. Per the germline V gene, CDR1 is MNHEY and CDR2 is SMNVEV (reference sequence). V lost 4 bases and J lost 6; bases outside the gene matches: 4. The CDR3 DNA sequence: TGTGCCAGCAGTTCAAGACAGGGGGGCGAGCAGTACTTC. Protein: CASSSRQGGEQYF.

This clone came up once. CDR3 sequence: CASSYSRDRQFF. For the CDR3, the DNA is TGTGCCAGCAGTTACTCCCGGGACCGACAGTTCTTC. The rearrangement joins TRBV6-5 to TRBJ2-1; D is perhaps TRBD1 or TRBD2 (5 bases each). V lost 0 bases, J lost 13 bases, and 10 bases lay in between. This CDR3 is built from 12 residues. Germline CDR1 MNHEY, CDR2 SVGAGI.

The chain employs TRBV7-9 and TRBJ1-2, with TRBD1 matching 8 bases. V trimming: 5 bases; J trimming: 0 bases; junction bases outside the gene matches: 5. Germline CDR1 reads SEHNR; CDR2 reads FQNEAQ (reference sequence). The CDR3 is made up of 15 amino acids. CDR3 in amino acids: CASSIRQGTNYGYTF. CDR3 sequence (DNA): TGTGCCAGCAGCATAAGACAGGGGACTAACTATGGCTACACCTTC. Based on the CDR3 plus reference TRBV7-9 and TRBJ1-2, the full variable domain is DTGVSQNPRHKITKRGQNVTFRCDPISEHNRLYWYRQTLGQGPEFLTYFQNEAQLEKSRLLSDRFSAERPKGSFSTLEIQRTEQGDSAMYLCASSIRQGTNYGYTFGSGTRLTVV.

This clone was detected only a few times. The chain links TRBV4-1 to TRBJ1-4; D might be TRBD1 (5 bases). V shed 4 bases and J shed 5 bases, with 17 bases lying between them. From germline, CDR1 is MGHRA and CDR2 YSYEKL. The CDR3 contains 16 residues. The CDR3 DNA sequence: TGCGCCAGCAGCCCCGAGGTTGGGACCCGAAATGAAAAACTGTTTTTT. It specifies CASSPEVGTRNEKLFF.

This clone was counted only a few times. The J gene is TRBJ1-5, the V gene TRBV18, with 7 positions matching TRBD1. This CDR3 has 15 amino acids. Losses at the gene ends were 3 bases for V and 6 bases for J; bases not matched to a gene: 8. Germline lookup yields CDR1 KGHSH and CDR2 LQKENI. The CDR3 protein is CASSPLQGQGQPQHF. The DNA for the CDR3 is TGTGCCAGCTCACCGCTACAGGGGCAAGGTCAGCCCCAGCATTTT. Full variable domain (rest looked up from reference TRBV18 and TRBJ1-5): NAGVMQNPRHLVRRRGQEARLRCSPMKGHSHVYWYRQLPEEGLKFMVYLQKENIIDESGMPKERFSAEFPKEGPSILRIQQVVRGDSAAYFCASSPLQGQGQPQHFGDGTRLSIL.

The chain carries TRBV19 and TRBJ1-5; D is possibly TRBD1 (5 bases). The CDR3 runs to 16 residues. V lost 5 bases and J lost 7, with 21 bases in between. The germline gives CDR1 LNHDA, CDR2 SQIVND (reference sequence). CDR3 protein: CASSLPTQGINQPQHF. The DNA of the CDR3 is TGTGCCAGTAGTCTACCAACCCAGGGAATCAACCAGCCCCAGCATTTT. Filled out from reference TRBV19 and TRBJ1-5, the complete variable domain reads DGGITQSPKYLFRKEGQNVTLSCEQNLNHDAMYWYRQDPGQGLRLIYYSQIVNDFQKGDIAEGYSVSREKKESFPLTVTSAQKNPTAFYLCASSLPTQGINQPQHFGDGTRLSIL.

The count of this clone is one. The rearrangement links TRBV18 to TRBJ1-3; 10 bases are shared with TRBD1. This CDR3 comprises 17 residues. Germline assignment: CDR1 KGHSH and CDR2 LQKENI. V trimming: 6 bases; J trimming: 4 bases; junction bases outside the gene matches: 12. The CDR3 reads CASSVLPGQGTGNTIYF. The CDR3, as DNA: TGTGCCAGCTCCGTTCTACCGGGACAGGGGACAGGAAACACCATATATTTT.

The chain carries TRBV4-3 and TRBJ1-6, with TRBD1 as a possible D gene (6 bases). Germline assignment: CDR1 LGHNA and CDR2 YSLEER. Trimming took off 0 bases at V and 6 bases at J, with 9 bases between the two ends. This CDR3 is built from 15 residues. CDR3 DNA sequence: TGCGCCAGCAGCCAAGACCCAGGGGTTAATTCACCCCTCCACTTT. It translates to CASSQDPGVNSPLHF.

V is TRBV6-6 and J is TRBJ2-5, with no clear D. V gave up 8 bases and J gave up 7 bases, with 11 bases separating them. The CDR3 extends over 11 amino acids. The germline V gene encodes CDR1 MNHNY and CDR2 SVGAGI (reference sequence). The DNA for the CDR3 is TGTGCCAGCTCCCCGGGCGGGACCCAGTACTTC. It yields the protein CASSPGGTQYF.

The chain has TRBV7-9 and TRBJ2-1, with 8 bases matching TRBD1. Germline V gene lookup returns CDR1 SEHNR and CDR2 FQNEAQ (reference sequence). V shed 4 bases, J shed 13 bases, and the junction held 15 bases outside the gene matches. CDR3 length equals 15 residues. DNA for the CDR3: TGTGCCAGCAGCTCAACCCAAAGCGGACAGGGAGCACAGTTCTTC. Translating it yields CASSSTQSGQGAQFF.

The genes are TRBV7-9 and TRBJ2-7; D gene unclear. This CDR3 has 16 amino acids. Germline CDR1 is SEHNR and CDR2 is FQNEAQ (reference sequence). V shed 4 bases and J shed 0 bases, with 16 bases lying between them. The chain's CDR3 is CASSSMVWGSSYEQYF. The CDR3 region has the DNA TGTGCCAGCAGCTCCATGGTTTGGGGAAGCTCCTACGAGCAGTACTTC.

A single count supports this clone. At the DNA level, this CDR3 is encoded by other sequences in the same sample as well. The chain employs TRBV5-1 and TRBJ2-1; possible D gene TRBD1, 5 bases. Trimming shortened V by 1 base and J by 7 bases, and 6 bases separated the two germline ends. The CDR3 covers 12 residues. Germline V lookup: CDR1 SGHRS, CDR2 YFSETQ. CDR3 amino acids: CASSLQGNEQFF. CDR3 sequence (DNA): TGCGCCAGCAGCTTGCAGGGAAATGAGCAGTTCTTC. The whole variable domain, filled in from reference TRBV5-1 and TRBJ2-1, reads KAGVTQTPRYLIKTRGQQVTLSCSPISGHRSVSWYQQTPGQGLQFLFEYFSETQRNKGNFPGRFSGRQFSNSRSEMNVSTLELGDSALYLCASSLQGNEQFFGPGTRLTVL.

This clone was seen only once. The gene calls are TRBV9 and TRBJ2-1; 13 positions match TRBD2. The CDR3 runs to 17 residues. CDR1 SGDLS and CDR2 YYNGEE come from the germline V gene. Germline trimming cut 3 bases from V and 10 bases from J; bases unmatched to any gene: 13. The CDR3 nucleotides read TGTGCCAGCAGCGGCATAGGGGGGACTAGCGGGACTTGGGAGCAGTTCTTC. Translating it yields CASSGIGGTSGTWEQFF.

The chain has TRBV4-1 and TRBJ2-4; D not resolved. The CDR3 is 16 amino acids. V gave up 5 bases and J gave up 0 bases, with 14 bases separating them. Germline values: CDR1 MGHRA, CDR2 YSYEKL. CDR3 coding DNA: TGCGCCAGCAGCACATATTATCTTTTAGCCAAAAACATTCAGTACTTC. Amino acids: CASSTYYLLAKNIQYF.

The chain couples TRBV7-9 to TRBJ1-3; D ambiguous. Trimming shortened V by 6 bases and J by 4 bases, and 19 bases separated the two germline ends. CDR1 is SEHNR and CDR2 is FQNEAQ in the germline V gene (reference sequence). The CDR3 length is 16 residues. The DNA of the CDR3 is TGTGCCAGCAGGCGAGAACAGTCGCCAAGAGGAAACACCATATATTTT. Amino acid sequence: CASRREQSPRGNTIYF.

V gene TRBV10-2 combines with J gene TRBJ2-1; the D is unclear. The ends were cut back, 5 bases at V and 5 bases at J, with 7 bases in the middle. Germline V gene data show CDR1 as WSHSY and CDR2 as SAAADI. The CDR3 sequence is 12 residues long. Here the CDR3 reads CASSLTNNEQFF. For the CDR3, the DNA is TGCGCCAGCAGTCTGACAAACAATGAGCAGTTCTTC.

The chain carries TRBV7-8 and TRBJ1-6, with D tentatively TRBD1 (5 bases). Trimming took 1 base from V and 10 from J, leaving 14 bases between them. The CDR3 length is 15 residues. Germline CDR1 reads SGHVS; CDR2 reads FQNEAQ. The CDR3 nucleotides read TGTGCCAGCAGCTTAGTAGTGGGAGGGGTATCACCCCTCCACTTT. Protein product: CASSLVVGGVSPLHF.

CDR3 bases: TGTGCCAGCAGTCCCGGACCAGATACGCAGTATTTT. This codes for CASSPGPDTQYF. The chain uses TRBV6-1 and TRBJ2-3; D remains unclear. With 5 bases removed from V and 4 bases from J, the gap between germline ends came to 7 bases. The CDR3 spans 12 residues. CDR1 and CDR2 (germline): MNHNS, SASEGT.

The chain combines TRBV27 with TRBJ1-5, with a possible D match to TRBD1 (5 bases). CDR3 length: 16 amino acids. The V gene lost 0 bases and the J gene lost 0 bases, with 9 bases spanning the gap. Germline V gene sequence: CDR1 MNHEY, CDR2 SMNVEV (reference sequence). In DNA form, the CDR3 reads TGTGCCAGCAGTTTATCGATCAGGGCTAGCAATCAGCCCCAGCATTTT. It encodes CASSLSIRASNQPQHF.

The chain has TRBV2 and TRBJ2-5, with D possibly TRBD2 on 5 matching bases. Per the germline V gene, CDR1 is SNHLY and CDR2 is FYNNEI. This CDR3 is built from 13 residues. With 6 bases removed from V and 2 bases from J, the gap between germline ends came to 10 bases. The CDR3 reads CASRAGAQETQYF. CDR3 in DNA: TGTGCCAGCAGGGCGGGCGCGCAAGAGACCCAGTACTTC.